This TCR beta chain was sequenced in a study of cytomegalovirus exposure and HLA in healthy donors. J was trimmed by 2 bases and V by 5 bases; bases with no gene match: 2. CDR3 length: 14 residues. CDR1 is SGHTA, CDR2 FQGNSA, per germline. The study, taken as a whole, reports: The analysis excluded some indistinguishable V segments, including TRBV6-2 and TRBV6-3.

Of note for this clone: What it binds is unknown.

Amplification used 60 Vbeta primers and 13 Jbeta primers. Here immunoSEQ multiplex PCR was the method, and the copy in TCRdb shows in-frame clones only, minus some. The sample includes 100,000 to 150,000 clones, 81% of them seen just once. The specimen was PBMCs. This clonotype originated in a man aged 18 to 30 in good health and CMV-seropositive. The V and J genes are TRBV7-2 and TRBJ2-3; 9 nucleotides agree with TRBD2. The CDR3 region is CASSAGLATDTQYF. DNA for the CDR3: TGTGCCAGCAGCGCGGGACTAGCCACAGATACGCAGTATTTT. The whole variable domain, remainder taken from reference TRBV7-2 and TRBJ2-3, is GAGVSQSPSNKVTEKGKDVELRCDPISGHTALYWYRQSLGQGLEFLIYFQGNSAPDKSGLPSDRFSAERTGGSVSTLTIQRTQQEDSAVYLCASSAGLATDTQYFGPGTRLTVL.